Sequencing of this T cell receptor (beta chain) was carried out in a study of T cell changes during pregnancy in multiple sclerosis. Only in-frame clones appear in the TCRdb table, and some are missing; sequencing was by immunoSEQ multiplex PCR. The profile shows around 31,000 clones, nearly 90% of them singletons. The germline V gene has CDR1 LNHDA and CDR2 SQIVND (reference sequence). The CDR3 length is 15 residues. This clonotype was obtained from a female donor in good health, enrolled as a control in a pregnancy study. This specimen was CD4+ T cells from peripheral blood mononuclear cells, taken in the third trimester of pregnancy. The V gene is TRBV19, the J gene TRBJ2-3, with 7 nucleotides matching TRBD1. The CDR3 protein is CASEVRRGFADTQYF. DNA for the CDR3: TGTGCTTCGGAGGTTCGCAGGGGGTTCGCAGATACGCAGTATTTT.